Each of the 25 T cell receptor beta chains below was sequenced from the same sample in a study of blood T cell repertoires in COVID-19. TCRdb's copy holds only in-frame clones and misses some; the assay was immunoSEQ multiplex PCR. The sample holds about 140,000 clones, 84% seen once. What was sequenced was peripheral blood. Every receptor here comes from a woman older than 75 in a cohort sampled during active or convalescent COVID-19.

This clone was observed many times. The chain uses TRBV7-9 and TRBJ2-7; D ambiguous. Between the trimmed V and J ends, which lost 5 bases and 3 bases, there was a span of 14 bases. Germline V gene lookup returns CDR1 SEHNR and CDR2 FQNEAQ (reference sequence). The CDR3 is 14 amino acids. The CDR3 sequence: CASSPQQSNYEQYF. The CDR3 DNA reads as TGTGCCAGCAGCCCCCAACAGAGCAACTACGAGCAGTACTTC.

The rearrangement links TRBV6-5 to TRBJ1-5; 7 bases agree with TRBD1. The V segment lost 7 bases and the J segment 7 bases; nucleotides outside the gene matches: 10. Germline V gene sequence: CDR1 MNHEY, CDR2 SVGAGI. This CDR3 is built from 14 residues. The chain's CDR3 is CASTKGGPWQPQHF. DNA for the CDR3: TGTGCCAGCACCAAAGGGGGCCCATGGCAGCCCCAGCATTTT.

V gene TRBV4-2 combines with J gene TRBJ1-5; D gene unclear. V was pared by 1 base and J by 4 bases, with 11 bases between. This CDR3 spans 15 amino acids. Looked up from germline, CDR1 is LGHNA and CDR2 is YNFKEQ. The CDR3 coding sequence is TGTGCCAGCAGCCAAGGATTTCGTCAGAATCAGCCCCAGCATTTT. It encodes CASSQGFRQNQPQHF.

CDR3 sequence reads: CASSLSRTGGANQETQYF. In nucleotides, the CDR3 is TGTGCCAGCAGCTTGTCTCGGACCGGGGGGGCGAACCAAGAGACCCAGTACTTC. The J gene is TRBJ2-5, the V gene TRBV5-4, with TRBD2 matching over 8 bases. This CDR3 is 18 amino acids long. The V gene end was trimmed by 1 base and the J gene end by 0 bases; junction bases not matched to a gene: 11. Germline-derived CDR1 and CDR2 are SGHNT and YYREEE (reference sequence).

CDR3 nucleotide sequence: TGTGCCAGCAGTTACCTCAGCGGGGGGACCTACAATGAGCAGTTCTTC. It encodes CASSYLSGGTYNEQFF. This chain joins TRBV6-2 or TRBV6-3 and TRBJ2-1; 9 bases fit TRBD2. V shed 2 bases and J 2 bases; nucleotides not matched to a gene: 4. The CDR3 runs 16 residues. The germline V gene has CDR1 MNHEY and CDR2 SVGEGT.

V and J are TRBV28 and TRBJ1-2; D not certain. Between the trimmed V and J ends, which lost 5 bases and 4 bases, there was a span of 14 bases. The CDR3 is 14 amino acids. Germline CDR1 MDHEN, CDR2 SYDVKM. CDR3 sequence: CASSNGGAFYGYTF. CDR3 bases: TGTGCCAGCAGTAATGGCGGAGCTTTCTATGGCTACACCTTC.

CDR3 sequence (DNA): TGTGCCAGCAGCCAAGATGAAGCGGGGGGCAGAGATACGCAGTATTTT. This gives the protein CASSQDEAGGRDTQYF. This chain connects TRBV4-2 to TRBJ2-3; TRBD2 matches at 9 bases. CDR3 length: 16 residues. J lost 5 bases, V lost 0 bases, and 6 bases had no gene match. CDR1 LGHNA and CDR2 YNFKEQ come from the germline V gene.

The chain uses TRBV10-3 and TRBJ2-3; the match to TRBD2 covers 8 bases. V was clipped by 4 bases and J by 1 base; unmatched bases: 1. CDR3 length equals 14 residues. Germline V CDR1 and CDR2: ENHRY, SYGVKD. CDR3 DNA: TGTGCCATCAGTGCGGGGGGGGGCACAGATACGCAGTATTTT. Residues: CAISAGGGTDTQYF.

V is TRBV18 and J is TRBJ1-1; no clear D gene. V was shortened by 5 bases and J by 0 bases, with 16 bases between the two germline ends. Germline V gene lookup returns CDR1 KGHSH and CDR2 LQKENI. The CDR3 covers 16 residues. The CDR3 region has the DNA TGTGCCAGCTCAGACAAAATGGCTGGAATGAACACTGAAGCTTTCTTT. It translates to CASSDKMAGMNTEAFF.

The CDR3 reads CASSINYGYTF. The CDR3 nucleotides are TGTGCCAGCTCAATTAACTATGGCTACACCTTC. The chain couples TRBV28 to TRBJ1-2; no definite D call. Trimming left V 8 bases short and J 1 base short, with 5 bases between. This CDR3 is 11 amino acids long. Germline V gene lookup returns CDR1 MDHEN and CDR2 SYDVKM.

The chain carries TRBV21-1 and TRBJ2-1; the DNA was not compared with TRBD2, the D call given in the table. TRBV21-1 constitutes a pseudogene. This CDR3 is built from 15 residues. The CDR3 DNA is TGTGCCAGCATTCAAGCTAGCCTAGTTATCGATGAGCAGTTCTTC. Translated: CASIQASLVIDEQFF.

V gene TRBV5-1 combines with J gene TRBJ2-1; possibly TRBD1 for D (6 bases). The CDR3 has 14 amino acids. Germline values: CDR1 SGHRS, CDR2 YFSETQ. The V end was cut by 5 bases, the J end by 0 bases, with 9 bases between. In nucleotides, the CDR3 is TGCGCCAGCAGTAGGGGGAGCTCCTACAATGAGCAGTTCTTC. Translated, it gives CASSRGSSYNEQFF.

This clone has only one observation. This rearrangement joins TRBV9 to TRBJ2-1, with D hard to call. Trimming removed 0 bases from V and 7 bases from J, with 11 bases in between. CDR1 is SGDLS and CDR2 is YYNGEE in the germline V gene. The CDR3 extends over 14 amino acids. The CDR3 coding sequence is TGTGCCAGCAGCGTAGGCCTTTATGCGAATGAGCAGTTCTTC. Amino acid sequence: CASSVGLYANEQFF.

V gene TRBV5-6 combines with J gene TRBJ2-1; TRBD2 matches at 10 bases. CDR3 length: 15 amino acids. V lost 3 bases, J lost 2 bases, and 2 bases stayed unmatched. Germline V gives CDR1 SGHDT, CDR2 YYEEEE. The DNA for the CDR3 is TGTGCCAGCAGCTGGAGCGGGGGGGCCTACAATGAGCAGTTCTTC. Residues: CASSWSGGAYNEQFF.

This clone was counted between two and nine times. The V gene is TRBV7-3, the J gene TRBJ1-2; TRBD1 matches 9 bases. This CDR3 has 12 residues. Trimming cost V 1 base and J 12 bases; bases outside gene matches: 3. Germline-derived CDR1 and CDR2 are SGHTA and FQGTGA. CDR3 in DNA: TGTGCCAGCAGCTTAAGGGGACAGGGACACACCTTC. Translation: CASSLRGQGHTF. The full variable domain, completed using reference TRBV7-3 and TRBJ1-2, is GAGVSQTPSNKVTEKGKYVELRCDPISGHTALYWYRQSLGQGPEFLIYFQGTGAADDSGLPNDRFFAVRPEGSVSTLKIQRTERGDSAVYLCASSLRGQGHTFGSGTRLTVV.

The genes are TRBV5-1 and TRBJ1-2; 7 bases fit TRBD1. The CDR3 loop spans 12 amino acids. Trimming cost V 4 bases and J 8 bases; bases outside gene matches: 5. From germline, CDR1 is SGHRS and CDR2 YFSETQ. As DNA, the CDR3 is TGCGCCAGCAGCGAAACAGGGGAAGGCTACACCTTC. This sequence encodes CASSETGEGYTF.

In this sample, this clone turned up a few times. The CDR3 DNA is TGCGCCAGCAGCTTTGACAGGGGCAGGACCGGGGAGCTGTTTTTT. Its protein product is CASSFDRGRTGELFF. This sequence joins TRBV5-1 and TRBJ2-2; 8 positions agree with TRBD1. Germline CDR1 is SGHRS and CDR2 is YFSETQ. The junction had 5 bases not matched to a gene; V was cut back by 2 bases and J by 5 bases. The CDR3 loop spans 15 amino acids.

The CDR3 DNA sequence: TGTGCCAGTAGGCCAGGACAGGGGACACCGTCTGGGGCCAACGTCCTGACTTTC. This gives the protein CASRPGQGTPSGANVLTF. The V and J genes are TRBV19 and TRBJ2-6, with 9 bases matching TRBD1. The CDR3 is 18 residues long. Germline CDR1 LNHDA, CDR2 SQIVND (reference sequence). The V and J ends lost 6 bases and 1 base, in that order; junction bases with no gene match: 10. The variable domain in full, completed from reference TRBV19 and TRBJ2-6, reads DGGITQSPKYLFRKEGQNVTLSCEQNLNHDAMYWYRQDPGQGLRLIYYSQIVNDFQKGDIAEGYSVSREKKESFPLTVTSAQKNPTAFYLCASRPGQGTPSGANVLTFGAGSRLTVL.

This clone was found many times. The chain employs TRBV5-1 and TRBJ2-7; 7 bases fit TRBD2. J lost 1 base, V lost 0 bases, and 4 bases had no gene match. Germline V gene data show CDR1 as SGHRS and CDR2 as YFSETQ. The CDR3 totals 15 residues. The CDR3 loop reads CASSLGVAGSYEQYF. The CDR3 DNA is TGCGCCAGCAGCTTGGGGGTAGCGGGTTCCTACGAGCAGTACTTC.

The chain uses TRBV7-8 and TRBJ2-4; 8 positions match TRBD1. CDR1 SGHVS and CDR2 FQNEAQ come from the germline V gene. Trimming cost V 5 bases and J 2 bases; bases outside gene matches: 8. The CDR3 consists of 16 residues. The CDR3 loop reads CASSQRTGSTKNIQYF. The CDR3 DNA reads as TGTGCCAGCAGCCAGAGGACAGGGTCAACCAAAAACATTCAGTACTTC. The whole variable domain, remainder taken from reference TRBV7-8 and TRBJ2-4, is GAGVSQSPRYKVAKRGQDVALRCDPISGHVSLFWYQQALGQGPEFLTYFQNEAQLDKSGLPSDRFFAERPEGSVSTLKIQRTQQEDSAVYLCASSQRTGSTKNIQYFGAGTRLSVL.

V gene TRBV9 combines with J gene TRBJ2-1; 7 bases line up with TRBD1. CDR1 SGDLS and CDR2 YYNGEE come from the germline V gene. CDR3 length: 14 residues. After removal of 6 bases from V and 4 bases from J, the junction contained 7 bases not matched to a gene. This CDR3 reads CASNNDRVYNEQFF. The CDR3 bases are TGTGCCAGCAACAACGACAGGGTATACAATGAGCAGTTCTTC.

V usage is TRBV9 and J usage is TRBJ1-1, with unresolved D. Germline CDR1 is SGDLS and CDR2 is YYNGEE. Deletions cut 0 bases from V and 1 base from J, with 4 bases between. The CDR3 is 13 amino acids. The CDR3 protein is CASSVAKNTEAFF. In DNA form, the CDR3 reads TGTGCCAGCAGCGTAGCAAAGAACACTGAAGCTTTCTTT.

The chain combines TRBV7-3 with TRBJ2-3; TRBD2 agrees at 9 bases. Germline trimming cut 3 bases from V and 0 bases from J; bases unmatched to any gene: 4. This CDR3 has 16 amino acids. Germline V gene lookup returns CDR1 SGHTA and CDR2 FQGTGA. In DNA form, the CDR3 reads TGTGCCAGCAGCTTTGGGCTAGCGGGGAGCACAGATACGCAGTATTTT. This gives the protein CASSFGLAGSTDTQYF.

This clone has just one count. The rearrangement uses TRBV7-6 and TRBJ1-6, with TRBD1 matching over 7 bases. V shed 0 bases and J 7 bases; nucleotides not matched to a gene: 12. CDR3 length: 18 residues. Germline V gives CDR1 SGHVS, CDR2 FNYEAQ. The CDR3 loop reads CASSLAAGGQPPNSPLHF. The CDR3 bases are TGTGCCAGCAGCTTAGCGGCTGGGGGACAGCCACCCAATTCACCCCTCCACTTT. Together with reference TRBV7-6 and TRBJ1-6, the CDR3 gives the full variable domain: GAGVSQSPRYKVTKRGQDVALRCDPISGHVSLYWYRQALGQGPEFLTYFNYEAQQDKSGLPNDRFSAERPEGSISTLTIQRTEQRDSAMYRCASSLAAGGQPPNSPLHFGNGTRLTVT.

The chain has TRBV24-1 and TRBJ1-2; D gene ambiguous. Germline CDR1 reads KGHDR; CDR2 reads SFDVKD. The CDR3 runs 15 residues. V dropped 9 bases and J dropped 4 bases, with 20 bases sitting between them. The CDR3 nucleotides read TGTGCCACCGCCTACCGTAGTGAAAGTATCTATGGCTACACCTTC. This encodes CATAYRSESIYGYTF.